This T cell receptor beta chain was documented in a study of beta chain features in type 1 diabetes. Comments on this clone: Its antigen is unidentified.

Study conclusions and caveats: A moderate, significant TCRB CDR3 shortening appeared in type 1 diabetes across four CD4+ subsets. Any HLA effect on TCRB rearrangement was left unresolved by small sub-analyses.

Sequenced material consisted of expressed TCRB transcripts (all of the isolated RNA was reverse transcribed). Clones were sequenced by immunoSEQ multiplex PCR, and TCRdb holds only the in-frame ones, with some missing. The sample has a few hundred thousand clones, 14% seen once; the top ten hold over 0.015%. The origin of this receptor is a man aged 25 to 40 with type 1 diabetes. The sequenced sample consisted of naive CD4+ T cells from blood.

The CDR3 reads CASSSLTGFTGELFF. In DNA, the CDR3 is TGTGCCAGCAGTTCCCTGACAGGGTTCACCGGGGAGCTGTTTTTT. This sequence joins TRBV27 and TRBJ2-2, with 7 bases fitting TRBD1. The J segment lost 4 bases and the V segment lost 4 bases, leaving 6 bases of the junction unmatched. Germline CDR1 MNHEY, CDR2 SMNVEV (reference sequence). This CDR3 is built from 15 residues.